The 7 T cell receptor beta chains presented below share a single source sample, sequenced in a study of regulatory T cells in long-lasting Graves disease. iRepertoire HTBI primers and Arm-PCR of CDR3 regions built TCR beta libraries. TCRdb processed the multiplex PCR reads anew with MiXCR; each CDR3 protein has one entry. The sample consists of around 450,000 distinct CDR3 sequences, around a fifth of them appearing once. Time point reported: persistent/refractory GD, antithyroid drugs over 5 years with positive TRAb. Preparation of the TCR library used RNA extracted from PBMCs. Sequenced here: peripheral blood mononuclear cells (PBMCs), sampled when the disease was refractory, from a patient treated with antithyroid drugs. Every receptor here comes from a female donor with Graves disease.

This clonotype was recorded many times. The chain has TRBV3-1 and TRBJ2-5, with unresolved D. The CDR3 has 14 amino acids. The germline gives CDR1 LGHDT, CDR2 YNNKEL (reference sequence). V was clipped by 0 bases and J by 5 bases, with 10 bases between them. CDR3 DNA sequence: TGTGCCAGCAGCCAAGATCCAGCGACCGAGACCCAGTACTTC. As protein: CASSQDPATETQYF.

Only a few counts were recorded for this clonotype. This sequence joins TRBV7-6 and TRBJ2-2; TRBD1 might be the D (5 bases). CDR3 length: 16 amino acids. The ends were cut back, 6 bases at V and 6 bases at J, with 20 bases in the middle. Germline CDR1 and CDR2: SGHVS and FNYEAQ. CDR3 DNA: TGTGCCAGCAGTTTGGAAGGGGCTTCCGGGTCCGGGGAGCTGTTTTTT. Protein: CASSLEGASGSGELFF.

In its sample, this clonotype was seen a few times. V gene TRBV10-3 combines with J gene TRBJ1-5, with TRBD1 as a possible D gene (5 bases). With 10 bases removed from V and 0 bases from J, the gap between germline ends came to 13 bases. Germline CDR1 and CDR2: ENHRY and SYGVKD. There are 14 residues in the CDR3. CDR3 in amino acids: CATWDVVSNQPQHF. In nucleotides, the CDR3 is TGTGCCACCTGGGACGTTGTTAGCAATCAGCCCCAGCATTTT.

This clonotype was counted at least ten times. The genes are TRBV6-1 and TRBJ2-7; 10 bases map to TRBD2. The CDR3 is made up of 13 amino acids. Germline loops: CDR1 MNHNS, CDR2 SASEGT. V was clipped by 10 bases and J by 5 bases; unmatched bases: 8. CDR3 sequence: CATGRGLADEQYF. CDR3 nucleotides: TGTGCCACCGGACGCGGACTAGCGGACGAGCAGTACTTC.

This clonotype was counted only a few times. V and J are TRBV4-1 and TRBJ1-2; D uncertain. The CDR3 spans 12 residues. Trimming pared 4 bases from V and 8 bases from J, leaving 11 bases between. Germline assignment: CDR1 MGHRA and CDR2 YSYEKL. This chain's CDR3 is CASSPGLEGYTF. The CDR3 coding sequence is TGCGCCAGCAGCCCGGGTCTTGAGGGCTACACCTTC.

This chain uses TRBV10-3 with TRBJ1-2; no reliable D call. There are 15 residues in the CDR3. The V and J ends lost 0 bases and 0 bases respectively, with 8 bases between them. Looked up from germline, CDR1 is ENHRY and CDR2 is SYGVKD. This CDR3 reads CAISESQGPNYGYTF. The CDR3 nucleotides are TGTGCCATCAGTGAGTCACAAGGGCCTAACTATGGCTACACCTTC.

This clonotype was picked up many times. The CDR3 here is CASTPGGRNLNYGYTF. The CDR3 DNA sequence: TGTGCCAGCACCCCGGGGGGCAGGAACCTTAACTATGGCTACACCTTC. The chain joins TRBV28 to TRBJ1-2; tentative D call: TRBD1 (6 bases). From germline, CDR1 is MDHEN and CDR2 SYDVKM. The CDR3 has 16 residues. V lost 7 bases and J 1 base, leaving 19 bases between the germline ends.